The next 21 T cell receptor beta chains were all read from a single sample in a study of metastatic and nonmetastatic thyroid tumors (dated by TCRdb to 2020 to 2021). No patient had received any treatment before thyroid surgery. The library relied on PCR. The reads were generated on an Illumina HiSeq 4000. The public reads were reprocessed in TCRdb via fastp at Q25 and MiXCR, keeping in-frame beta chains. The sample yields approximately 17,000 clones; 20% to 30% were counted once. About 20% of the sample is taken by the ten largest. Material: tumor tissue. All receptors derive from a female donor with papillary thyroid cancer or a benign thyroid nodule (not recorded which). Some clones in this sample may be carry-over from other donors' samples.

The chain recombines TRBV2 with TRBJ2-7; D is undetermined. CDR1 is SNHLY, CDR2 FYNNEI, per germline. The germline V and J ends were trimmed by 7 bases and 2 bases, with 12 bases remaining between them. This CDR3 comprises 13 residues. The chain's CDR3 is CASITWKTYEQYF. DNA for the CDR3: TGTGCCAGCATTACATGGAAGACCTACGAGCAGTACTTC.

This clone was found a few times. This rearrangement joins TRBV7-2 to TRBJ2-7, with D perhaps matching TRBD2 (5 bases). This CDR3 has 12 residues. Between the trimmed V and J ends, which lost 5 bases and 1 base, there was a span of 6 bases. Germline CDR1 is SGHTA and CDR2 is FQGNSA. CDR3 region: CASSRGSYEQYF. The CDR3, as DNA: TGTGCCAGCAGCCGGGGATCCTACGAGCAGTACTTC.

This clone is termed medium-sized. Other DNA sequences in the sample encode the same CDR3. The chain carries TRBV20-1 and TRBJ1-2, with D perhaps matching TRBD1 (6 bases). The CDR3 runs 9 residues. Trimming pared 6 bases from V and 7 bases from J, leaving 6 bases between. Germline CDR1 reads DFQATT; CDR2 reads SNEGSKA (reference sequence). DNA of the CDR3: TGCAGTGCCAGGGGTGGCTACACCTTC. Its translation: CSARGGYTF.

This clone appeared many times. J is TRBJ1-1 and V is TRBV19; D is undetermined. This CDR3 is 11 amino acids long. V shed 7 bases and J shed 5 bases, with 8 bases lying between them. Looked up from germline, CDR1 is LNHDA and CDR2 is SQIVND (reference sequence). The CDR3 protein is CASTAGTEAFF. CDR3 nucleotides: TGTGCCAGTACCGCCGGGACTGAAGCTTTCTTT.

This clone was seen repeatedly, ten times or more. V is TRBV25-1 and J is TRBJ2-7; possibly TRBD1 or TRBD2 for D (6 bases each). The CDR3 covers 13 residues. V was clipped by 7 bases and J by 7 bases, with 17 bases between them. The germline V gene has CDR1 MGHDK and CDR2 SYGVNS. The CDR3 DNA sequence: TGTGCCAGCACTCGATACGGGGGCCGGGAGCAGTACTTC. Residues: CASTRYGGREQYF.

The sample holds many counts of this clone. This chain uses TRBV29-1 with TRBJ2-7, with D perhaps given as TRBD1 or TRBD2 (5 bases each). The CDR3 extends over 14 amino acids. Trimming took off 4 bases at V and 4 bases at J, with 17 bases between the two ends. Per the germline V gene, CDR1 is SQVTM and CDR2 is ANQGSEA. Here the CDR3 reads CSVGPMGVSYEQYF. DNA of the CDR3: TGCAGCGTTGGACCCATGGGGGTGTCGTACGAGCAGTACTTC.

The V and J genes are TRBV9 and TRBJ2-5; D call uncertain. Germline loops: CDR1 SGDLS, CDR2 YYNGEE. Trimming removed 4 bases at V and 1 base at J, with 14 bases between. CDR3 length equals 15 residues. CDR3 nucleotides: TGTGCCAGCAGCCCGGATATAGGGTTCCAAGAGACCCAGTACTTC. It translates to CASSPDIGFQETQYF.

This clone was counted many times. The CDR3 region has the DNA TGTGCCAGCAGTGGCCCGACGGTGAACACCGGGGAGCTGTTTTTT. This encodes CASSGPTVNTGELFF. The rearrangement uses TRBV25-1 and TRBJ2-2; D ambiguous. The CDR3 sequence is 15 residues long. V shed 4 bases and J shed 1 base, with 10 bases lying between them. CDR1 MGHDK and CDR2 SYGVNS come from the germline V gene.

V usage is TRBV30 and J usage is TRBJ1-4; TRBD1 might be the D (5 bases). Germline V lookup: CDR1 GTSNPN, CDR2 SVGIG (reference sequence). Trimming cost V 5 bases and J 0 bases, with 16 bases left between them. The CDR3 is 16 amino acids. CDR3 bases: TGTGCCTGGGGTCGGGGGGGAGTAACAACTAATGAAAAACTGTTTTTT. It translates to CAWGRGGVTTNEKLFF.

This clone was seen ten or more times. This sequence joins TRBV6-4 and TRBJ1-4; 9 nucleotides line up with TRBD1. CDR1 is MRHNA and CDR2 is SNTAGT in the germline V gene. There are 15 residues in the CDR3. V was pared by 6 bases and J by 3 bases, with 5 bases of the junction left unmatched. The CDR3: CASRSWTGANEKLFF. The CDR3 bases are TGTGCCAGCAGATCATGGACAGGGGCTAATGAAAAACTGTTTTTT.

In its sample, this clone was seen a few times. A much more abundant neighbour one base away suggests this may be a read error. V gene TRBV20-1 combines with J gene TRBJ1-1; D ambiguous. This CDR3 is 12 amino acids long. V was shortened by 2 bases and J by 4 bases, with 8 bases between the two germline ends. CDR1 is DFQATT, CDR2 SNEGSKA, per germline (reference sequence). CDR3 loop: CSARSRSTEAFF. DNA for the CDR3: TGCAGTGCTAGATCGAGGAGCACTGAAGCTTTCTTT.

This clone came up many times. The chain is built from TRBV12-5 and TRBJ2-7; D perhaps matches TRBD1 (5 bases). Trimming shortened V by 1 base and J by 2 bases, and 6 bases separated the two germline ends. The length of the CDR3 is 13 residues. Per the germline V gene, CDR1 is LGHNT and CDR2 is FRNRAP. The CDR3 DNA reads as TGTGCTAGTGGTTTGGGACAGCCCTACGAGCAGTACTTC. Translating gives CASGLGQPYEQYF.

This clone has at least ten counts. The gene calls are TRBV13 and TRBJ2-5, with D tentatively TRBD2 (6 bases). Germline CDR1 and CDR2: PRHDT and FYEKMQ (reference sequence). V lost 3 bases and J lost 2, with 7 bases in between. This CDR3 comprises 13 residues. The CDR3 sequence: CASSLGGQETQYF. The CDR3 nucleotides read TGTGCCAGCAGCTTGGGGGGACAAGAGACCCAGTACTTC.

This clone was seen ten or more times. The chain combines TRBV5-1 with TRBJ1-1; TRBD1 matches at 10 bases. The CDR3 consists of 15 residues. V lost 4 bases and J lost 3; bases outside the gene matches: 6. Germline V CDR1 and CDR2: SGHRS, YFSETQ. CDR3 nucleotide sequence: TGCGCCAGCAGCGAGACAGGGGGCAGTTACACTGAAGCTTTCTTT. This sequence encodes CASSETGGSYTEAFF.

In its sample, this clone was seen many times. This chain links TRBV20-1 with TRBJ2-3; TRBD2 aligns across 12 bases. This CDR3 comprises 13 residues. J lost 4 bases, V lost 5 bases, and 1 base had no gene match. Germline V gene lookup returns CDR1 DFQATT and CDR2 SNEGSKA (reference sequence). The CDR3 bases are TGCAGTGCTCCTAGCGGGGGGGCAGATACGCAGTATTTT. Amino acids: CSAPSGGADTQYF.

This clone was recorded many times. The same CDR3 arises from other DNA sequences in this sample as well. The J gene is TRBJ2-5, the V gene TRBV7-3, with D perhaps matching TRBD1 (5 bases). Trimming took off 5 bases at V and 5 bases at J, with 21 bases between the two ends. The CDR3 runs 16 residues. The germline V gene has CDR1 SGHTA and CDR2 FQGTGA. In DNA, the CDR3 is TGTGCCAGCAGCCAAACAGGTGGCGGTGGGCGGGAGACCCAGTACTTC. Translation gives CASSQTGGGGRETQYF.

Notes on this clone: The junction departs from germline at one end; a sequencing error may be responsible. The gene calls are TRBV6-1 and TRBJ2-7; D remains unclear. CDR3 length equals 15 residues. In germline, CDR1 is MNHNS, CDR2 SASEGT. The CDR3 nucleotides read TGTGCCAGCAGTGAAGGGGGATTTCCTGCCTACGAGCAGTGCTTC. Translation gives CASSEGGFPAYEQCF.

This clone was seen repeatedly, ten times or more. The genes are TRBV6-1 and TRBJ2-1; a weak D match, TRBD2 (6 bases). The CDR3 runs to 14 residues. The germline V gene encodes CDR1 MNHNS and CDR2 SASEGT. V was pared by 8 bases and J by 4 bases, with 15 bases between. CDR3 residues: CASVASEWYNEQFF. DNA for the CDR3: TGTGCCAGCGTGGCTAGCGAATGGTACAATGAGCAGTTCTTC.

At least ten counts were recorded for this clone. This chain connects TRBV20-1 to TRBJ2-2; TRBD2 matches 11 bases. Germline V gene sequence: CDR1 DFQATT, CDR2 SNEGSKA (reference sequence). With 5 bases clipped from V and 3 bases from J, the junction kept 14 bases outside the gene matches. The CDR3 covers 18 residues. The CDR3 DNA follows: TGCAGTGCTCCACGGATAGCGGGAGGGGGGCCCGACACCGGGGAGCTGTTTTTT. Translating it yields CSAPRIAGGGPDTGELFF.

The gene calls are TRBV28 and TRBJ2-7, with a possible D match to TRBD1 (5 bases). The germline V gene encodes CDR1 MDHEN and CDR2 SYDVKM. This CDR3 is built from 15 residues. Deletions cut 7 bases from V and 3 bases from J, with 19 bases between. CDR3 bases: TGTGCCAGCATTAGTTTATGGGGCACCCACTACGAGCAGTACTTC. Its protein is CASISLWGTHYEQYF.

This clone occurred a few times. CDR3 residues: CASSYTGLAVCTYEQYF. DNA of the CDR3: TGTGCCAGCAGTTACACCGGACTAGCGGTGTGCACCTACGAGCAGTACTTC. The chain joins TRBV6-4 to TRBJ2-7; 10 bases agree with TRBD2. CDR1 and CDR2 (germline): MRHNA, SNTAGT. The CDR3 loop spans 17 amino acids. The ends lost 5 bases at V and 2 bases at J; junction bases unmatched: 12.